A single sample gave rise to the 15 T cell receptor beta chains below, sequenced in a study of T cell responses to AZD1222 COVID-19 vaccine. The assay was immunoSEQ multiplex PCR, and TCRdb's table has in-frame clones only and misses some. The table records tens of thousands of clones, roughly 91% of them present only once. Sample: peripheral blood, taken 28 days after the second AZD1222 dose. The receptor set was obtained from an adult who received the AZD1222 COVID-19 vaccine.

This chain links TRBV7-3 with TRBJ2-1; no clear D gene. Trimming removed 5 bases from V and 5 bases from J, with 19 bases in between. CDR1 is SGHTA and CDR2 is FQGTGA in the germline V gene. CDR3 size: 16 residues. The CDR3: CASSKGIRGGNNEQFF. CDR3 DNA: TGTGCCAGCAGCAAAGGTATCCGAGGCGGAAACAATGAGCAGTTCTTC.

This rearrangement joins TRBV6-5 to TRBJ1-4; a weak D match, TRBD1 (5 bases). Between the trimmed V and J ends, which lost 6 bases and 7 bases, there was a span of 12 bases. The CDR3 loop spans 13 amino acids. The germline V gene encodes CDR1 MNHEY and CDR2 SVGAGI. The CDR3 DNA reads TGTGCCAGCAGAAAGACGGGGGGTGAAAAACTGTTTTTT. Its protein product is CASRKTGGEKLFF.

V usage is TRBV3-1 (or the pseudogene TRBV3-2) and J usage is TRBJ1-3, with D perhaps TRBD1 (5 bases). V was clipped by 0 bases and J by 0 bases, with 6 bases between them. This CDR3 spans 15 amino acids. Germline loops: CDR1 LGHDT, CDR2 YNNKEL (reference sequence). This CDR3 reads CASSQEGDSGNTIYF. CDR3 nucleotides: TGTGCCAGCAGCCAAGAGGGGGACTCTGGAAACACCATATATTTT.

The CDR3 DNA reads as TGTGCCAGTAGTATAGGAGGAGGGGGCACAGATACGCAGTATTTT. Translation: CASSIGGGGTDTQYF. The chain carries TRBV19 and TRBJ2-3; D is perhaps TRBD2 (6 bases). This CDR3 region has 15 residues. V shed 1 base and J shed 1 base, with 9 bases lying between them. In germline, CDR1 is LNHDA, CDR2 SQIVND (reference sequence).

The chain links TRBV19 to TRBJ2-6, with D perhaps being TRBD1 or TRBD2 (6 bases each). CDR3 size: 18 residues. V was trimmed by 1 base and J by 0 bases, leaving 13 bases between them. Per germline, CDR1 LNHDA and CDR2 SQIVND (reference sequence). DNA for the CDR3: TGTGCCAGTAGTATAGGGACGGGGGACAACTCTGGGGCCAACGTCCTGACTTTC. Amino acids: CASSIGTGDNSGANVLTF.

This clone has only a few counts. The chain combines TRBV5-5 with TRBJ1-2; D is unclear. The CDR3 extends over 15 amino acids. The germline V gene encodes CDR1 SGHKS and CDR2 YYEKEE (reference sequence). V lost 2 bases and J 3 bases, leaving 14 bases between the germline ends. CDR3 sequence: CASSFAGIPYYGYTF. The DNA for the CDR3 is TGTGCCAGCAGCTTTGCGGGTATTCCTTACTATGGCTACACCTTC.

In nucleotides, the CDR3 is TGCAGCGTTCGACCGACAGGGAATGGGCCCCAGCATTTT. Amino acids: CSVRPTGNGPQHF. The rearrangement uses TRBV29-1 and TRBJ1-5, with TRBD1 matching over 7 bases. V was clipped by 5 bases and J by 9 bases; unmatched bases: 10. The germline CDR1 and CDR2 sequences are SQVTM and ANQGSEA. This CDR3 spans 13 amino acids.

This clone has just a few counts. The chain recombines TRBV5-8 with TRBJ1-1; D remains unclear. Between the trimmed V and J ends, which lost 4 bases and 7 bases, there was a span of 11 bases. Germline CDR1 SGHTS, CDR2 YDEGEE. The CDR3 is 12 residues long. CDR3 protein: CASSSRAREAFF. CDR3 bases: TGTGCCAGCAGCAGCAGAGCACGTGAAGCTTTCTTT.

The V call is TRBV5-1, the J call TRBJ1-2, with 10 nucleotides matching TRBD1. After removal of 4 bases from V and 1 base from J, the junction contained 4 bases not matched to a gene. Germline-derived CDR1 and CDR2 are SGHRS and YFSETQ. This CDR3 contains 15 residues. The CDR3 DNA sequence: TGCGCCAGCAGCACAGGACAGGGGGTTAACTATGGCTACACCTTC. It codes for CASSTGQGVNYGYTF. The full variable domain, rest sourced from reference TRBV5-1 and TRBJ1-2, is KAGVTQTPRYLIKTRGQQVTLSCSPISGHRSVSWYQQTPGQGLQFLFEYFSETQRNKGNFPGRFSGRQFSNSRSEMNVSTLELGDSALYLCASSTGQGVNYGYTFGSGTRLTVV.

This sequence joins TRBV7-9 and TRBJ2-1; 8 nucleotides agree with TRBD1. The CDR3 loop spans 13 amino acids. The J segment lost 9 bases and the V segment lost 6 bases, leaving 7 bases of the junction unmatched. Germline values: CDR1 SEHNR, CDR2 FQNEAQ (reference sequence). The CDR3 loop reads CASRAGGRPEQFF. CDR3 nucleotides: TGTGCCAGCAGAGCAGGGGGCCGCCCTGAGCAGTTCTTC.

The rearrangement uses TRBV4-1 and TRBJ1-4, with a weak D call TRBD1 (5 bases). Germline V gene data show CDR1 as MGHRA and CDR2 as YSYEKL. The V end lost 1 base, the J end lost 2 bases, and 11 bases lay between the germline ends. This CDR3 is built from 16 residues. The CDR3 sequence is CASSQVFGATNEKLFF. CDR3 in DNA: TGCGCCAGCAGCCAAGTGTTCGGGGCGACTAATGAAAAACTGTTTTTT.

For the CDR3, the DNA is TGTGCCAGCAGCTGGCTTAACACCGGGGAGCTGTTTTTT. It is translated as CASSWLNTGELFF. The rearrangement uses TRBV11-1 and TRBJ2-2; D call uncertain. CDR3 length: 13 residues. Germline V gene data show CDR1 as SGHAT and CDR2 as FQDESV (reference sequence). Trimming took 4 bases from V and 2 from J, leaving 5 bases between them. Using reference TRBV11-1 and TRBJ2-2 for the parts outside the CDR3, the full variable domain is EAEVAQSPRYKITEKSQAVAFWCDPISGHATLYWYRQILGQGPELLVQFQDESVVDDSQLPKDRFSAERLKGVDSTLKIQPAELGDSAMYLCASSWLNTGELFFGEGSRLTVL.

The V call is TRBV5-6, the J call TRBJ2-7; 11 bases match TRBD2. The V segment lost 1 base and the J segment 7 bases; nucleotides outside the gene matches: 7. Looked up from germline, CDR1 is SGHDT and CDR2 is YYEEEE. This CDR3 has 15 amino acids. The chain's CDR3 is CASSLPSGGFGEQYF. The CDR3 bases are TGTGCCAGCAGCTTGCCTAGCGGGGGGTTTGGGGAGCAGTACTTC. Supplemented by reference TRBV5-6 and TRBJ2-7, the full variable domain reads DAGVTQSPTHLIKTRGQQVTLRCSPKSGHDTVSWYQQALGQGPQFIFQYYEEEERQRGNFPDRFSGHQFPNYSSELNVNALLLGDSALYLCASSLPSGGFGEQYFGPGTRLTVT.

The J gene is TRBJ1-2, the V gene TRBV19; TRBD1 is a possible D gene (5 bases). From germline, CDR1 is LNHDA and CDR2 SQIVND (reference sequence). Trimming pared 4 bases from V and 6 bases from J, leaving 15 bases between. CDR3 length equals 14 residues. The CDR3 bases are TGTGCCAGTAGTACTCCCCCGTGGGGGGATGGCTACACCTTC. Its protein product is CASSTPPWGDGYTF.

This sequence joins TRBV3-1 (or the pseudogene TRBV3-2) and TRBJ1-6; D might be TRBD1 (6 bases). Trimming took off 4 bases at V and 8 bases at J, with 15 bases between the two ends. This CDR3 has 15 residues. CDR1 LGHDT and CDR2 YNNKEL come from the germline V gene (reference sequence). CDR3 loop: CASSRQQGIDSPLHF. CDR3 coding DNA: TGTGCCAGCAGCCGACAACAGGGAATCGATTCACCCCTCCACTTT.